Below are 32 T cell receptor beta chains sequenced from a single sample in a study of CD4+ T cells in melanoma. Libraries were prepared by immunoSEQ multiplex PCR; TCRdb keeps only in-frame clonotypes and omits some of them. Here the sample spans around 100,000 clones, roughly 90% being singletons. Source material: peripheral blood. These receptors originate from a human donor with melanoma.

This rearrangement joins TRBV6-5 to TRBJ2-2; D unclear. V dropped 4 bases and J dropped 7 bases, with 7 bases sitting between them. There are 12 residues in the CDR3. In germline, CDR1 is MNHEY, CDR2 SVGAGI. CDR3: CASSWERGELFF. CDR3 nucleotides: TGTGCCAGCAGTTGGGAACGCGGGGAGCTGTTTTTT.

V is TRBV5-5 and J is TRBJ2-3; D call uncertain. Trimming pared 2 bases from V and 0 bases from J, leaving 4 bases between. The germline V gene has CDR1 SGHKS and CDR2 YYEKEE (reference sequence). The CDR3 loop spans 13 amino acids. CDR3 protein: CASSLPSTDTQYF. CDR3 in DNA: TGTGCCAGCAGCTTACCTAGCACAGATACGCAGTATTTT. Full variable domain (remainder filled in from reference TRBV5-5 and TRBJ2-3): DAGVTQSPTHLIKTRGQQVTLRCSPISGHKSVSWYQQVLGQGPQFIFQYYEKEERGRGNFPDRFSARQFPNYSSELNVNALLLGDSALYLCASSLPSTDTQYFGPGTRLTVL.

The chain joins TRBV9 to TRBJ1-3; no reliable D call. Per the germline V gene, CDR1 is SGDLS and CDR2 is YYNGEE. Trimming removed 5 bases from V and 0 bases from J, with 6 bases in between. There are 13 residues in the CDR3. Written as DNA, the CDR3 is TGTGCCAGCAGGCGGAGCTCTGGAAACACCATATATTTT. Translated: CASRRSSGNTIYF.

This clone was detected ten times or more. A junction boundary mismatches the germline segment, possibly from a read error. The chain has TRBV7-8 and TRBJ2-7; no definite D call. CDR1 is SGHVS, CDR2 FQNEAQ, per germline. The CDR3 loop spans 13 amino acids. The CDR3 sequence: CASSLGQSGTCDF. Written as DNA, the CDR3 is TGTGCCAGCAGCTTAGGGCAGAGTGGCACCTGTGACTTC.

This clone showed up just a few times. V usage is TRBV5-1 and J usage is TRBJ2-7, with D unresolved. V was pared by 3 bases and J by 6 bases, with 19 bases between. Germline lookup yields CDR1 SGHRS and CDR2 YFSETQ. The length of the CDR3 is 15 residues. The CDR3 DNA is TGCGCCAGCAGCTCTACCTCGCCAGCAGCTAGCGAGCAGTACTTC. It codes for CASSSTSPAASEQYF.

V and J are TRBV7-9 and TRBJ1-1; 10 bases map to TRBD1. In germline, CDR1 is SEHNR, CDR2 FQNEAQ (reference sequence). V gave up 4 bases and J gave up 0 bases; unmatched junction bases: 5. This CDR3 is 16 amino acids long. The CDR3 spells CASSYDRGLMNTEAFF. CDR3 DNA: TGTGCCAGCAGCTACGACAGGGGGCTTATGAACACTGAAGCTTTCTTT.

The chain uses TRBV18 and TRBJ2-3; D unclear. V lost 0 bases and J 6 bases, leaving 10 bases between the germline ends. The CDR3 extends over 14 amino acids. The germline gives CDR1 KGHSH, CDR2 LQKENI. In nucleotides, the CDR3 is TGTGCCAGCTCACCACCCACTGTTGGGGATACGCAGTATTTT. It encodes CASSPPTVGDTQYF.

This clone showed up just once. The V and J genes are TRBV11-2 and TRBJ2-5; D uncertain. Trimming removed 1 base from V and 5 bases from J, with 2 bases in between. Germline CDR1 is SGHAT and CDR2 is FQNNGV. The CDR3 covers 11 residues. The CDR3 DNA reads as TGTGCCAGCAGCTTAGTGGAGACCCAGTACTTC. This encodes CASSLVETQYF. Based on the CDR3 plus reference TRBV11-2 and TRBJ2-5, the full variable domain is EAGVAQSPRYKIIEKRQSVAFWCNPISGHATLYWYQQILGQGPKLLIQFQNNGVVDDSQLPKDRFSAERLKGVDSTLKIQPAKLEDSAVYLCASSLVETQYFGPGTRLLVL.

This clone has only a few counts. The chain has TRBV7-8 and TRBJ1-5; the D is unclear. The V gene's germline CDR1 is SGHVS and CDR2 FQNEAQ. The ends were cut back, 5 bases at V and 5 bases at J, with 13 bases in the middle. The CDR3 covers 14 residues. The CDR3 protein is CASSPLRGYQPQHF. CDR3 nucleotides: TGTGCCAGCAGCCCCCTCAGAGGTTATCAGCCCCAGCATTTT.

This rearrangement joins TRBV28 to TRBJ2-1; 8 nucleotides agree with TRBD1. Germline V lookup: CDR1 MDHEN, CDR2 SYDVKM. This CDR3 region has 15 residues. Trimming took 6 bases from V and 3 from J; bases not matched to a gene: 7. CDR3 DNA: TGTGCCAGCAGCACACAGACAGGGGTCTACAATGAGCAGTTCTTC. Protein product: CASSTQTGVYNEQFF.

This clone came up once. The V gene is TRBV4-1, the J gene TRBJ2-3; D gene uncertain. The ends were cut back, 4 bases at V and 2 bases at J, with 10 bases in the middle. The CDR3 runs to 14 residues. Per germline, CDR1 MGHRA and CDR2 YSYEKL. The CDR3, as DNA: TGCGCCAGCAGCCCTCCAACCCTCACAGATACGCAGTATTTT. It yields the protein CASSPPTLTDTQYF.

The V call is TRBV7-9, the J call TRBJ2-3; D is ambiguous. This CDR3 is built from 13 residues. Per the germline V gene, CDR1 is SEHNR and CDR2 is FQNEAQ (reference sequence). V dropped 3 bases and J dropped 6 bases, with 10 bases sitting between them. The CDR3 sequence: CASSFSARDTQYF. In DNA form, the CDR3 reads TGTGCCAGCAGCTTTTCAGCCCGGGATACGCAGTATTTT.

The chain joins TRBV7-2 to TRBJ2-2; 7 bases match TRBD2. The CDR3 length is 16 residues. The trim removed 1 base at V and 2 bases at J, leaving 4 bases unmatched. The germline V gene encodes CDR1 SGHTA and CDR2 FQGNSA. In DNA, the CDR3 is TGTGCCAGCAGCTTAGATGGACTAGTTAACACCGGGGAGCTGTTTTTT. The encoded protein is CASSLDGLVNTGELFF.

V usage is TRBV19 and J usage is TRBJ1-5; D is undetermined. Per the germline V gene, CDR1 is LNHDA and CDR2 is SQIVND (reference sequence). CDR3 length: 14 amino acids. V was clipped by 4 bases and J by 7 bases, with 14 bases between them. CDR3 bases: TGTGCCAGTAGTACGACCCGAGGAGGGCAGCCCCAGCATTTT. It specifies CASSTTRGGQPQHF.

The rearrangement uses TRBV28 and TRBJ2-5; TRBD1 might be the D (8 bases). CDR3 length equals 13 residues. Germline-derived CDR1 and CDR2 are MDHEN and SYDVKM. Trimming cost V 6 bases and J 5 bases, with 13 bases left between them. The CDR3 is CASRQQGGETQYF. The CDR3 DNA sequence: TGTGCCAGCAGACAACAGGGGGGGGAGACCCAGTACTTC.

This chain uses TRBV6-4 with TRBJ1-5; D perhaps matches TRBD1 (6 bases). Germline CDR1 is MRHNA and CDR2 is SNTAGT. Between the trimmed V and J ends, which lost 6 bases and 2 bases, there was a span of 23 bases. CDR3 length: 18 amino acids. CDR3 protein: CASSRDIPGVIRNQPQHF. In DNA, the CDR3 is TGTGCCAGCAGCCGGGACATCCCTGGGGTTATTCGCAATCAGCCCCAGCATTTT.

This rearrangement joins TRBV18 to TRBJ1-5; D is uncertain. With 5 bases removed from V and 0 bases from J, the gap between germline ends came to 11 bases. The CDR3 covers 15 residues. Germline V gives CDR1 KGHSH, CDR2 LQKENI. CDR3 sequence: CASSWSADSNQPQHF. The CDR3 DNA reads TGTGCCAGCTCATGGTCAGCCGATAGCAATCAGCCCCAGCATTTT. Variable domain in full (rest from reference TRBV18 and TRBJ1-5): NAGVMQNPRHLVRRRGQEARLRCSPMKGHSHVYWYRQLPEEGLKFMVYLQKENIIDESGMPKERFSAEFPKEGPSILRIQQVVRGDSAAYFCASSWSADSNQPQHFGDGTRLSIL.

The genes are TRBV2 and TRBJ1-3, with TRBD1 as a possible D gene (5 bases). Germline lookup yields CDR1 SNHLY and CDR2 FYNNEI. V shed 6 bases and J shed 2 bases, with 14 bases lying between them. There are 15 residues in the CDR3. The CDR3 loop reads CASRLGEVPGNTIYF. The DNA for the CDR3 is TGTGCCAGCAGATTGGGGGAGGTCCCTGGAAACACCATATATTTT.

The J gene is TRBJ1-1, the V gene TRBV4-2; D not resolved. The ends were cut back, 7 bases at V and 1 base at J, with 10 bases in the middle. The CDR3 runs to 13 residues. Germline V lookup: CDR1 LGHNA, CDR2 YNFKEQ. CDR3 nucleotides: TGTGCCAGCATCAATTCTTGGAACACTGAAGCTTTCTTT. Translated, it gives CASINSWNTEAFF.

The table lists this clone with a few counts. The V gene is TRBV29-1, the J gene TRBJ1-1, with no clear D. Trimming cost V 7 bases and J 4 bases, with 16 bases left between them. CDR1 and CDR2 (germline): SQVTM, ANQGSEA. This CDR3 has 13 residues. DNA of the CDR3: TGCAGCGCCTACCCACTCTGGCGCACTGAAGCTTTCTTT. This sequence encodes CSAYPLWRTEAFF.

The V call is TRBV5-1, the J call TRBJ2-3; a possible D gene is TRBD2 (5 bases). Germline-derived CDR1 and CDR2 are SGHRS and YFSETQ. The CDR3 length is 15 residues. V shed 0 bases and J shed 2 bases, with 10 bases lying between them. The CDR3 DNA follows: TGCGCCAGCAGCTTGGTCGTGGGAGTCACAGATACGCAGTATTTT. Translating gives CASSLVVGVTDTQYF.

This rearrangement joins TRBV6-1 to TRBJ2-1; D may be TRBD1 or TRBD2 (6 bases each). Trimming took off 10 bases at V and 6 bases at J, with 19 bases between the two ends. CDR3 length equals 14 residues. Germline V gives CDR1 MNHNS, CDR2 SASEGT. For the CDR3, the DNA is TGTGCCACTACCCTGGGGGCTAGCGCCAATGAGCAGTTCTTC. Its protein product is CATTLGASANEQFF.

The DNA for the CDR3 is TGTGCCAGCAGTAAGGTGGGGGCGCCTATTCATGGCGGGGAGCTGTTTTTT. Amino acids: CASSKVGAPIHGGELFF. This chain joins TRBV11-2 and TRBJ2-2, with D perhaps matching TRBD1 (6 bases). Germline assignment: CDR1 SGHAT and CDR2 FQNNGV. This CDR3 is 17 amino acids long. V dropped 6 bases and J dropped 7 bases, with 24 bases sitting between them.

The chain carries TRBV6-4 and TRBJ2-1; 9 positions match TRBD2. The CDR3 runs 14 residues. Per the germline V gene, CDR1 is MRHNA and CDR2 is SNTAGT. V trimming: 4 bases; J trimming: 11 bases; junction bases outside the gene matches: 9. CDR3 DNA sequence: TGTGCCAGCAGTGCCCTCGCTAGCGGGGATAAGCAGTTCTTC. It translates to CASSALASGDKQFF.

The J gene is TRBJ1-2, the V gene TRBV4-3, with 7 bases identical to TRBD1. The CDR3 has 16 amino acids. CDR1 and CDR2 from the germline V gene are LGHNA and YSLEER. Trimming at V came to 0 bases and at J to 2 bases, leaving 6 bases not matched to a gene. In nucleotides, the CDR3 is TGCGCCAGCAGCCAAGAGACGGCAGGGGGAAACTATGGCTACACCTTC. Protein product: CASSQETAGGNYGYTF.

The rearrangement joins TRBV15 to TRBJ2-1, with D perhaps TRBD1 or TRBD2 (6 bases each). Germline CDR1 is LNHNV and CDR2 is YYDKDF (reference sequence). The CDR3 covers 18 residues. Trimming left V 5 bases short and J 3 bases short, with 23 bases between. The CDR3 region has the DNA TGTGCCACCAGCGGAGGCGCCGGAGGGGGAAGGGGCTACAATGAGCAGTTCTTC. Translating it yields CATSGGAGGGRGYNEQFF.

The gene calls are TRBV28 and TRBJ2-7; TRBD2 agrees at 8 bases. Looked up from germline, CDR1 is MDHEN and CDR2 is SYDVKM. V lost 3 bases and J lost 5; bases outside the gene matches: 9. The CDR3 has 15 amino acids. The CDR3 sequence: CASSFGGGNGNEQYF. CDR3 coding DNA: TGTGCCAGCAGTTTTGGCGGGGGGAATGGGAACGAGCAGTACTTC.

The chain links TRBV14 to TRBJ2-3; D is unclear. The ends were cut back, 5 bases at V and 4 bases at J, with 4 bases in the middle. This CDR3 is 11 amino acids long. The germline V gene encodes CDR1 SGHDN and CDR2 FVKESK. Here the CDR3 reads CASSLPDTQYF. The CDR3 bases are TGTGCCAGCAGCTTGCCAGATACGCAGTATTTT.

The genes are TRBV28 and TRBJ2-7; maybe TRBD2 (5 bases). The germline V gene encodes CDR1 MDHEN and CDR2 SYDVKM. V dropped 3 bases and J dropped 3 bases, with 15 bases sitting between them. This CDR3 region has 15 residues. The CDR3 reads CASSLFPRGYYEQYF. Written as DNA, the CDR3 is TGTGCCAGCAGTTTGTTTCCCCGGGGTTACTACGAGCAGTACTTC.

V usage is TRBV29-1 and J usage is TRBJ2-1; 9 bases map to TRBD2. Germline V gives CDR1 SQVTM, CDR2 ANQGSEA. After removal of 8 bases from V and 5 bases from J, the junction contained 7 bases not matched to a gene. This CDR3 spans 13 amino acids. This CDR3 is CSLGGLANNEQFF. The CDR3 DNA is TGCAGCCTTGGAGGACTAGCGAACAATGAGCAGTTCTTC.

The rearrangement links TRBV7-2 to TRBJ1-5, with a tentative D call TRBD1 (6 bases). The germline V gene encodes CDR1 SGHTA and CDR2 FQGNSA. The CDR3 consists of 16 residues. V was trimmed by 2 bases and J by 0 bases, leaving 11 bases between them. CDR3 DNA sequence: TGTGCCAGCAGCTTATCCGGGACAAATAGCAATCAGCCCCAGCATTTT. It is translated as CASSLSGTNSNQPQHF. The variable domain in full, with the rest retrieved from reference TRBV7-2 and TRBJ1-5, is GAGVSQSPSNKVTEKGKDVELRCDPISGHTALYWYRQSLGQGLEFLIYFQGNSAPDKSGLPSDRFSAERTGGSVSTLTIQRTQQEDSAVYLCASSLSGTNSNQPQHFGDGTRLSIL.

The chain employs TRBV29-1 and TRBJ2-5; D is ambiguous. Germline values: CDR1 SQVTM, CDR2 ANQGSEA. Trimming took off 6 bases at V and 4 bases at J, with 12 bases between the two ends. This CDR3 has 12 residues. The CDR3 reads CSVTPGVETQYF. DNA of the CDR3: TGCAGCGTAACCCCTGGGGTAGAGACCCAGTACTTC.